The subject of this entry is one TCR beta chain. Its antigen is unidentified. Here immunoSEQ multiplex PCR was the method, and the copy in TCRdb shows in-frame clones only, minus some. This sample has about 2.1 million clones, with 90% to 95% found just once. V dropped 0 bases and J dropped 12; count of bases not matched to a gene: 4. The CDR3 has 15 residues. Germline loops: CDR1 SEHNR, CDR2 FQNEAQ (reference sequence). Naive CD8 isolation took CD45RO-negative cells positively selected for CCR7 and excluded terminally differentiated effector memory CD45RA+ cells. The entry originates in a study of shared clonotypes between healthy human individuals. The overall study: Per donor, three plates held CD4 naive cells, three held CD4 memory, two held CD8 naive and one held CD8 memory. Study findings and constraints: Inspection by rarefaction showed sorted-subset sequencing to be incomplete despite large depth. Clonotype sharing among the donors was expected to vary with sequencing depth. What naive subsets generally showed was a larger estimated richness than memory subsets showed.

The sequence came from a man younger than 30 in good health. Some clones in this sample may be carry-over from other donors' samples. J is TRBJ2-1 and V is TRBV7-9; 14 bases are a match to TRBD2. The sequenced sample consisted of naive CD8+ T cells from PBMCs. The CDR3: CASSLAGTSGSGQFF. CDR3 bases: TGTGCCAGCAGCTTAGCCGGGACTAGCGGGAGTGGGCAGTTCTTC.